This T cell receptor beta chain was identified in a study of blood T cell repertoires in COVID-19. The overall study: COVID-19 samples from acute and convalescent phases originated in the United States, Italy and Spain.

Germline CDR1 is SEHNR and CDR2 is FQNEAQ (reference sequence). The CDR3 sequence is 16 residues long. V dropped 1 base and J dropped 2 bases, with 14 bases sitting between them. Original processing methods: Reference gene primers were amplified, and this amplification served to estimate nucleated cell counts. The method was immunoSEQ multiplex PCR; TCRdb's version includes in-frame clones alone and lacks a portion of them. The DNA was the basis for D and trimming; V, J and clone size are from that table. The data show approximately 140,000 clones, around 80% seen once. The receptor's source is an elderly woman in a cohort sampled during active or convalescent COVID-19. The J gene is TRBJ1-1, the V gene TRBV7-9, with D possibly TRBD1 on 6 matching bases. Sequenced input: peripheral blood. The CDR3: CASSLGPRGRNTEAFF. The CDR3 nucleotides are TGTGCCAGCAGCTTAGGGCCCAGGGGACGAAACACTGAAGCTTTCTTT. Supplemented by reference TRBV7-9 and TRBJ1-1, the full variable domain reads DTGVSQNPRHKITKRGQNVTFRCDPISEHNRLYWYRQTLGQGPEFLTYFQNEAQLEKSRLLSDRFSAERPKGSFSTLEIQRTEQGDSAMYLCASSLGPRGRNTEAFFGQGTRLTVV.